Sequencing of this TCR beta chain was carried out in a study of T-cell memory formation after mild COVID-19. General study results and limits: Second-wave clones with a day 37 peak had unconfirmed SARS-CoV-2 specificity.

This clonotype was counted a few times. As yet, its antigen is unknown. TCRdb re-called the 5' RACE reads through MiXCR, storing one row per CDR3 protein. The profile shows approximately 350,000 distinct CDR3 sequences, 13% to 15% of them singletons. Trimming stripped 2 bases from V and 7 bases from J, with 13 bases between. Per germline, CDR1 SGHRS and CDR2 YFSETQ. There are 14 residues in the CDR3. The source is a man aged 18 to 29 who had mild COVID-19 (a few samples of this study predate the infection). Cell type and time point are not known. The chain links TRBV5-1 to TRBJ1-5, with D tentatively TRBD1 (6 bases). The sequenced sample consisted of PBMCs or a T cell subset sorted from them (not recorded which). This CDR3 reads CASSLQGTGQPQHF. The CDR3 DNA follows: TGCGCCAGCAGCTTACAGGGCACGGGCCAGCCCCAGCATTTT.